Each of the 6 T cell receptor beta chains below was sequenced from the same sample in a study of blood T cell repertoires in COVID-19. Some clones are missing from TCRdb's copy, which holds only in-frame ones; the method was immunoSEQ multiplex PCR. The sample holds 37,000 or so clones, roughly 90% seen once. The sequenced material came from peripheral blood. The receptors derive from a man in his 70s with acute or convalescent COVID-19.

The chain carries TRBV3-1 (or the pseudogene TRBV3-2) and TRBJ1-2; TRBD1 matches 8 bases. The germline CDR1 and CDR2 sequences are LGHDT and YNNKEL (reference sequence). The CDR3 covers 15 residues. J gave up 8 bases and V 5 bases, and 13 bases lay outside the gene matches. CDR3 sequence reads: CASSSGWQGANGYTF. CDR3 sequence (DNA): TGTGCCAGCAGCTCGGGGTGGCAGGGGGCAAACGGCTACACCTTC.

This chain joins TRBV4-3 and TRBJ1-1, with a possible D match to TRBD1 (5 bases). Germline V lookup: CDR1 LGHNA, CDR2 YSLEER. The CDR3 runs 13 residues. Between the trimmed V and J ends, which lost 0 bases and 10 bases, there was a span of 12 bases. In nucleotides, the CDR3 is TGCGCCAGCAGCCAAGAAAGGAGGGGTGGAGCTTTCTTT. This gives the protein CASSQERRGGAFF.

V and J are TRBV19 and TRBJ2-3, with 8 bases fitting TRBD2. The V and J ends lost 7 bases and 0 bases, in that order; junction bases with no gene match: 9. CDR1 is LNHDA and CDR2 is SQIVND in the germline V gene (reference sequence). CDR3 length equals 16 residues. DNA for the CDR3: TGTGCCAGTAAAAGCGGGAGCCCCCCTAGCACAGATACGCAGTATTTT. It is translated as CASKSGSPPSTDTQYF.

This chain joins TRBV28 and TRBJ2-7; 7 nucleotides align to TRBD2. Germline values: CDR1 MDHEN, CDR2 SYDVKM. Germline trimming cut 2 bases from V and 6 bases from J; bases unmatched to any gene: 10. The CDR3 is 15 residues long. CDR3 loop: CASSLIGGGDGEQYF. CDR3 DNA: TGTGCCAGCAGTTTAATCGGTGGGGGGGACGGCGAGCAGTACTTC.

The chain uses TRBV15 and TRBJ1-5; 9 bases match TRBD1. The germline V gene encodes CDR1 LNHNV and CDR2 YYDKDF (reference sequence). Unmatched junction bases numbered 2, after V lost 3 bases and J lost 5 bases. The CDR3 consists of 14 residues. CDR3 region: CATSSDRGYQPQHF. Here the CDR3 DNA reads TGTGCCACCAGCAGCGACAGGGGGTATCAGCCCCAGCATTTT.

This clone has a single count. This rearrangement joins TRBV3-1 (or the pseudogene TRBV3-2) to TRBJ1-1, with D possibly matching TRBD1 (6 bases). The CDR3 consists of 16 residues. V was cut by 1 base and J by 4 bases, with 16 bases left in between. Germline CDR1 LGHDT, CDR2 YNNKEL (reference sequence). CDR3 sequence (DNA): TGTGCCAGCAGCCAAGGAGGGGGGGTTGGTGTCACTGAAGCTTTCTTT. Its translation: CASSQGGGVGVTEAFF.